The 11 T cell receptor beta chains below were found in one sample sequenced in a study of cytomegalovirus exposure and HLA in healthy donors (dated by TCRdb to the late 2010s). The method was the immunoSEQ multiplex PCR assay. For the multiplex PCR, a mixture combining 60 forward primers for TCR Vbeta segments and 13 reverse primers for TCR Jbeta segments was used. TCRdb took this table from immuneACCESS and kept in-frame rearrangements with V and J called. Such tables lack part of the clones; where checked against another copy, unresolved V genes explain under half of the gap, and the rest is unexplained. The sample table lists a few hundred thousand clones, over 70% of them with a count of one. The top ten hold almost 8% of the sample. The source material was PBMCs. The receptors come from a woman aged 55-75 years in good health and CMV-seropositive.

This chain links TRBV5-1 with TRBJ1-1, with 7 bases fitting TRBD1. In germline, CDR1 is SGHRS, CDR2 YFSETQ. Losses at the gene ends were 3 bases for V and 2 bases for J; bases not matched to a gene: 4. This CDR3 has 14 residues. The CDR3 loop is CASSSGQTNTEAFF. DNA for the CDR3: TGCGCCAGCAGCTCGGGACAGACCAACACTGAAGCTTTCTTT.

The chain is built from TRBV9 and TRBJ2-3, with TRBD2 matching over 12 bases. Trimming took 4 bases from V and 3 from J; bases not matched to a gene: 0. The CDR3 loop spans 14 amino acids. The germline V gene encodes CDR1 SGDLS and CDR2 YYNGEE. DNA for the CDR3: TGTGCCAGCAGCACTAGCGGGAGGACAGATACGCAGTATTTT. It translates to CASSTSGRTDTQYF.

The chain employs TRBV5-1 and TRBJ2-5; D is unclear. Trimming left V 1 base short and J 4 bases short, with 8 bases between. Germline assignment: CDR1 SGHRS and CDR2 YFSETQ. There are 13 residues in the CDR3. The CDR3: CASSLSELETQYF. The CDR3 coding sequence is TGCGCCAGCAGCTTGAGTGAGTTAGAGACCCAGTACTTC.

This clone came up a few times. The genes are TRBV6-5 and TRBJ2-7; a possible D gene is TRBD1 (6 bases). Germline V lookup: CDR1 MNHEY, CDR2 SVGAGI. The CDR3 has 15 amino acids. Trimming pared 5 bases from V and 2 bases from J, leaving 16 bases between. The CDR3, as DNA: TGTGCCAGCAGTCTGGACAGTGTCGTGGCCTACGAGCAGTACTTC. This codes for CASSLDSVVAYEQYF.

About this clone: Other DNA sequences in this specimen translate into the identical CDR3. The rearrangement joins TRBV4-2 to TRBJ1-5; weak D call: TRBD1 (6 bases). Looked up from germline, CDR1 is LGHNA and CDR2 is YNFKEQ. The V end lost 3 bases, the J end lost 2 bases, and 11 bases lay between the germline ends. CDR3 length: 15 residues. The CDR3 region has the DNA TGTGCCAGCAGCCAGGAAGGGGGGGGCAATCAGCCCCAGCATTTT. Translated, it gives CASSQEGGGNQPQHF.

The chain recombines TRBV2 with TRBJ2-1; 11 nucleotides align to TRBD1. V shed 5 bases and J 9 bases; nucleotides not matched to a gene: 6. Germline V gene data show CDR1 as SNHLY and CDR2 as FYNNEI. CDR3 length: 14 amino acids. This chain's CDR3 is CASSQGQGASEQFF. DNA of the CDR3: TGTGCCAGCAGTCAAGGACAGGGGGCAAGTGAGCAGTTCTTC.

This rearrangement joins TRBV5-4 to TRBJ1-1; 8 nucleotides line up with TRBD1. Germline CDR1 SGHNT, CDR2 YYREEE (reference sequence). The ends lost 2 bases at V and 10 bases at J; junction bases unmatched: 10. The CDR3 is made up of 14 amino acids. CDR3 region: CASSLTGQGAPAFF. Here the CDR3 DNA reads TGTGCCAGCAGCTTAACCGGGCAGGGGGCGCCAGCTTTCTTT.

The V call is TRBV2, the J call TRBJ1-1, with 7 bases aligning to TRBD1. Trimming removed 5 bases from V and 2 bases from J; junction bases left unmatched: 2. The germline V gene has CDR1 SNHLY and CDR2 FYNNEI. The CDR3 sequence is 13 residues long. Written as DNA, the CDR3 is TGTGCCAGCAGTACAGGGGTCAACACTGAAGCTTTCTTT. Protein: CASSTGVNTEAFF.

CDR3 sequence reads: CASSSAGSGNTIYF. The CDR3 DNA is TGTGCCAGCAGTTCCGCGGGGTCTGGAAACACCATATATTTT. The V and J genes are TRBV27 and TRBJ1-3; D gene unclear. Trimming stripped 4 bases from V and 1 base from J, with 8 bases between. Germline V gene sequence: CDR1 MNHEY, CDR2 SMNVEV (reference sequence). CDR3 length: 14 amino acids.

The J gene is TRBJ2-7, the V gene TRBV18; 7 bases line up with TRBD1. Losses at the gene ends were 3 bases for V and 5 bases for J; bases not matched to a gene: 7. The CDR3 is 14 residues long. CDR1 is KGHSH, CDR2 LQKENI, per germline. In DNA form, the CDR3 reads TGTGCCAGCTCACCGTTTGAAGGGGGCGACGAGCAGTACTTC. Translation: CASSPFEGGDEQYF.

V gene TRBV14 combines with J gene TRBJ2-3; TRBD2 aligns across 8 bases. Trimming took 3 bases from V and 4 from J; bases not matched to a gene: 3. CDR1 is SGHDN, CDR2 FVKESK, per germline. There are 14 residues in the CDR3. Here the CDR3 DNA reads TGTGCCAGCAGCCAGGGACTAGGGGCAGATACGCAGTATTTT. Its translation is CASSQGLGADTQYF.